This paragraph reports one T cell receptor beta chain. Its antigen is unknown. Measured with immunoSEQ multiplex PCR; TCRdb has only the in-frame clones, and not every one. The profile shows 120,000 or so clones, around 90% of them singletons. The sample originates from a study of cytomegalovirus exposure and HLA in healthy donors. The CDR3 loop spans 12 amino acids. V was trimmed by 1 base and J by 6 bases, leaving 4 bases between them. Germline values: CDR1 LNHDA, CDR2 SQIVND (reference sequence). Study-wide results and caveats: Subsequent analysis revealed that first-cohort TCR clusters tended to co-occur in the approximately 120 validation repertoires.

The gene calls are TRBV19 and TRBJ2-1, with D hard to call. The sample taken for sequencing was PBMCs. This TCR was recovered from a woman under 30 in good health and CMV-seronegative. The CDR3 DNA reads as TGTGCCAGTAGTATAGGTCTCAATGAGCAGTTCTTC. Translated: CASSIGLNEQFF.